This T cell receptor (beta chain) is drawn from a study of blood T cells in healthy people across ages. Total RNA amounts of at least 5 micrograms were extracted per sample. Combining a sample-barcoded 5' primer with a J-beta primer mix, a second PCR ran for about 6 to 12 cycles. One entry per CDR3 protein results from TCRdb running MiXCR on the 5' RACE reads. The table shows about 800,000 distinct CDR3 sequences, with roughly 25% occurring only once. Germline V gene data show CDR1 as DFQATT and CDR2 as SNEGSKA (reference sequence). The V end was cut by 1 base, the J end by 8 bases, with 14 bases between. The CDR3 loop spans 14 amino acids. This clonotype has more than one count but fewer than ten. These data are also associated with another study on T cells of mothers and their children. That investigation notes: Sequencing returned over 8 million TCR beta CDR3 reads per mother and about 2.9 million per child. With unrelated pairs as the comparison, related mother-child pairs had a slightly higher overlap that was not significant.

The chain is built from TRBV20-1 and TRBJ2-2; D is uncertain. This TCR came from a boy younger than 18 in good health. Sequenced: blood. The CDR3 here is CSARARWGQGELFF. In nucleotides, the CDR3 is TGCAGTGCTAGAGCCCGGTGGGGTCAAGGGGAGCTGTTTTTT.